Below are 21 T cell receptor beta chains sequenced from a single sample in a study of response to subunit inactivated influenza vaccine. In TCRdb, the RT-PCR reads were re-called with MiXCR into one record per CDR3 protein. The sample lists under 200,000 distinct CDR3 sequences; roughly a tenth were seen once. Material: non-naive T cells sorted from PBMCs, obtained more than 35 days after vaccination. The receptors come from a man between 50 and 59 years old who received an inactivated influenza vaccine.

The chain links TRBV7-8 to TRBJ1-5; D is undetermined. CDR3 length: 15 residues. V was clipped by 3 bases and J by 9 bases, with 18 bases between them. Germline loops: CDR1 SGHVS, CDR2 FQNEAQ. CDR3: CASSLANQGRPPQHF. The CDR3 DNA reads as TGTGCCAGCAGCTTGGCCAACCAAGGGCGTCCGCCCCAGCATTTT. Based on the CDR3 plus reference TRBV7-8 and TRBJ1-5, the full variable domain is GAGVSQSPRYKVAKRGQDVALRCDPISGHVSLFWYQQALGQGPEFLTYFQNEAQLDKSGLPSDRFFAERPEGSVSTLKIQRTQQEDSAVYLCASSLANQGRPPQHFGDGTRLSIL.

There are many counts of this clonotype. This rearrangement joins TRBV10-3 to TRBJ1-3, with D hard to call. This CDR3 region has 15 residues. Germline V gives CDR1 ENHRY, CDR2 SYGVKD. With 2 bases removed from V and 0 bases from J, the gap between germline ends came to 8 bases. DNA of the CDR3: TGTGCCATCAGTGAGATGGGTCTCTCTGGAAACACCATATATTTT. It codes for CAISEMGLSGNTIYF.

Only a few counts were recorded for this clonotype. This chain links TRBV4-1 with TRBJ2-3, with D tentatively TRBD1 (5 bases). Germline assignment: CDR1 MGHRA and CDR2 YSYEKL. Trimming removed 0 bases at V and 4 bases at J, with 11 bases between. This CDR3 has 15 amino acids. The CDR3 sequence: CASSQDGAGSDTQYF. The CDR3 nucleotides are TGCGCCAGCAGCCAAGATGGGGCAGGGTCAGATACGCAGTATTTT.

This chain uses TRBV28 with TRBJ1-2, with D hard to call. Trimming removed 7 bases from V and 2 bases from J, with 8 bases in between. Per germline, CDR1 MDHEN and CDR2 SYDVKM. The CDR3 has 12 residues. The CDR3 DNA reads as TGTGCCAGCATCGGCCTAAACTATGGCTACACCTTC. It codes for CASIGLNYGYTF.

This chain links TRBV20-1 with TRBJ2-7; D perhaps matches TRBD1 (5 bases). The CDR3 is 14 amino acids. V shed 3 bases and J shed 6 bases, with 18 bases lying between them. The germline V gene encodes CDR1 DFQATT and CDR2 SNEGSKA (reference sequence). The CDR3 spells CSARDIQGTGEQYF. For the CDR3, the DNA is TGCAGTGCTAGGGACATCCAGGGTACGGGCGAGCAGTACTTC.

The chain has TRBV11-3 and TRBJ2-2; 8 bases align to TRBD2. Germline CDR1 reads SGHNT; CDR2 reads YENEEA. This CDR3 has 16 residues. Unmatched junction bases numbered 10, after V lost 5 bases and J lost 5 bases. In DNA, the CDR3 is TGTGCCAGCAGCGAATCGGCGGGGGGCAGAACCGGGGAGCTGTTTTTT. Encoded protein: CASSESAGGRTGELFF.

This clonotype was found a few times. Here the CDR3 DNA reads TGTGCCAGCCAAGGGTCAGGTATAATTATGAGCAATCAGCCCCAGCATTTT. Its protein is CASQGSGIIMSNQPQHF. The chain recombines TRBV28 with TRBJ1-5, with D uncertain. From germline, CDR1 is MDHEN and CDR2 SYDVKM. Trimming removed 8 bases from V and 1 base from J, with 21 bases in between. This CDR3 is built from 17 residues.

This rearrangement joins TRBV20-1 to TRBJ2-4; D unclear. V shed 6 bases and J shed 0 bases, with 12 bases lying between them. The CDR3 extends over 14 amino acids. The germline gives CDR1 DFQATT, CDR2 SNEGSKA (reference sequence). CDR3 nucleotide sequence: TGCAGTGCCCCCCACCACTTAGCCAAAAACATTCAGTACTTC. It encodes CSAPHHLAKNIQYF.

The V call is TRBV28, the J call TRBJ1-1; 10 bases align to TRBD1. The length of the CDR3 is 15 residues. Germline CDR1 and CDR2: MDHEN and SYDVKM. The J segment lost 4 bases and the V segment lost 3 bases, leaving 5 bases of the junction unmatched. CDR3 nucleotide sequence: TGTGCCAGCAGTTTTCCTTGGACAGGGGGCACTGAAGCTTTCTTT. Protein: CASSFPWTGGTEAFF.

The chain employs TRBV10-3 and TRBJ1-5; 7 bases map to TRBD1. Germline-derived CDR1 and CDR2 are ENHRY and SYGVKD. The CDR3 loop spans 15 amino acids. V was clipped by 0 bases and J by 2 bases; unmatched bases: 1. CDR3 amino acids: CAISESGGGNQPQHF. The CDR3 coding sequence is TGTGCCATCAGTGAGTCAGGGGGCGGCAATCAGCCCCAGCATTTT.

This clonotype came up many times. This rearrangement joins TRBV20-1 to TRBJ2-7; a possible D gene is TRBD1 (6 bases). CDR3 length: 14 amino acids. V was pared by 0 bases and J by 4 bases, with 13 bases between. Germline-derived CDR1 and CDR2 are DFQATT and SNEGSKA (reference sequence). CDR3 DNA sequence: TGCAGTGCTAGAGACACCAGGGGAAGTTACGAGCAGTACTTC. This translates into CSARDTRGSYEQYF.

The chain is built from TRBV6-1 and TRBJ1-5; the D is unclear. Germline CDR1 and CDR2: MNHNS and SASEGT. This CDR3 region has 17 residues. V was cut by 6 bases and J by 3 bases, with 21 bases left in between. The CDR3 bases are TGTGCCAGCAGACCTGGACGCCATGAAACCCCCAATCAGCCCCAGCATTTT. As protein: CASRPGRHETPNQPQHF.

The genes are TRBV28 and TRBJ2-7, with 15 bases lining up with TRBD2. Germline V gene lookup returns CDR1 MDHEN and CDR2 SYDVKM. Trimming removed 7 bases from V and 6 bases from J; junction bases left unmatched: 4. This CDR3 spans 14 amino acids. CDR3 nucleotide sequence: TGTGCCAGCACCAGGACTAGCGGGAGGGCCGAGCAGTACTTC. It translates to CASTRTSGRAEQYF.

This clonotype was picked up a small number of times. This sequence joins TRBV21-1 and TRBJ2-5; TRBD1, the table's D call, lacks a check against the DNA. TRBV21-1 is annotated as a pseudogene. This CDR3 contains 16 residues. CDR3 residues: CASSKSLSGGIKTQYF. The CDR3, as DNA: TGTGCCAGCAGCAAAAGCTTGTCAGGGGGCATCAAGACCCAGTACTTC.

The chain is built from TRBV4-1 and TRBJ2-3, with no clear D. V was shortened by 0 bases and J by 5 bases, with 9 bases between the two germline ends. CDR1 is MGHRA, CDR2 YSYEKL, per germline. CDR3 length: 14 residues. CDR3: CASSQDPWRDTQYF. CDR3 DNA: TGCGCCAGCAGCCAAGATCCCTGGCGAGATACGCAGTATTTT.

This clonotype occurred many times. CDR3 region: CSVEDGLAGRPQYF. The CDR3 nucleotides read TGCAGCGTTGAGGACGGACTAGCGGGAAGGCCCCAGTACTTC. The V call is TRBV29-1, the J call TRBJ2-5; 12 bases are shared with TRBD2. Germline CDR1 is SQVTM and CDR2 is ANQGSEA. Trimming cost V 3 bases and J 9 bases; bases outside gene matches: 8. The CDR3 sequence is 14 residues long.

This clonotype turned up a few times. V and J are TRBV20-1 and TRBJ2-1, with 7 bases lining up with TRBD1. Germline V lookup: CDR1 DFQATT, CDR2 SNEGSKA (reference sequence). Trimming cost V 4 bases and J 1 base; bases outside gene matches: 4. The CDR3 contains 14 residues. The CDR3 DNA reads TGCAGTGCTATGACAGGGTTATCCTACAATGAGCAGTTCTTC. It codes for CSAMTGLSYNEQFF.

This clonotype was observed at least ten times. The chain employs TRBV7-8 and TRBJ2-7; D gene uncertain. The V end was cut by 4 bases, the J end by 1 base, with 20 bases between. The V gene's germline CDR1 is SGHVS and CDR2 FQNEAQ. This CDR3 has 17 residues. CDR3 in amino acids: CASSSRAVGMGSYEQYF. CDR3 nucleotides: TGTGCCAGCAGCTCCCGGGCCGTAGGGATGGGGTCCTACGAGCAGTACTTC.

This clonotype was counted ten times or more. The chain joins TRBV2 to TRBJ2-3, with unresolved D. Per germline, CDR1 SNHLY and CDR2 FYNNEI. Deletions cut 7 bases from V and 3 bases from J, with 5 bases between. This CDR3 contains 11 residues. This CDR3 reads CASTPTDTQYF. In nucleotides, the CDR3 is TGTGCCAGCACCCCTACAGATACGCAGTATTTT.

This clonotype was found many times. The chain combines TRBV10-3 with TRBJ1-1, with D possibly matching TRBD1 (5 bases). V shed 5 bases and J shed 0 bases, with 13 bases lying between them. Germline assignment: CDR1 ENHRY and CDR2 SYGVKD. The CDR3 runs 15 residues. The CDR3 DNA sequence: TGTGCCATCAGTAAAGAACCGACAGTGAACACTGAAGCTTTCTTT. Translation gives CAISKEPTVNTEAFF.

This clonotype appeared many times. This chain links TRBV28 with TRBJ2-1; a possible D gene is TRBD1 (6 bases). Trimming stripped 6 bases from V and 6 bases from J, with 18 bases between. The CDR3 is 15 residues long. Germline-derived CDR1 and CDR2 are MDHEN and SYDVKM. In DNA form, the CDR3 reads TGTGCCAGCAGAGTCAGGGGCCAGAGTCTCAATGAGCAGTTCTTC. It yields the protein CASRVRGQSLNEQFF.